The 15 T cell receptor beta chains listed next were all sequenced from one sample in a study of cytomegalovirus exposure and HLA in healthy donors. Measured with immunoSEQ multiplex PCR; TCRdb has only the in-frame clones, and not every one. This sample yields approximately 49,000 clones, of which about 90% are seen a single time; over 1.3% belongs to the top ten. Sequenced input: PBMCs. These receptors came from a man younger than 35 in good health and CMV-seronegative.

This clone came up once. V usage is TRBV5-4 and J usage is TRBJ2-2, with no clear D. Germline values: CDR1 SGHNT, CDR2 YYREEE (reference sequence). The CDR3 sequence is 15 residues long. V gave up 2 bases and J gave up 2 bases, with 10 bases separating them. This CDR3 is CASSFPNSNTGELFF. CDR3 bases: TGTGCCAGCAGCTTCCCTAACTCTAACACCGGGGAGCTGTTTTTT.

The J gene is TRBJ2-5, the V gene TRBV6-7, with a tentative D call TRBD2 (8 bases). TRBV6-7 is placed among ORFs of uncertain function. With 7 bases removed from V and 11 bases from J, the gap between germline ends came to 26 bases. The CDR3 runs to 15 residues. CDR3 region: CASTTANGRGRGQYF. In DNA, the CDR3 is TGTGCCAGCACTACAGCAAACGGGAGGGGGCGCGGGCAGTACTTC.

V usage is TRBV27 and J usage is TRBJ1-1; D remains ambiguous. The germline V gene encodes CDR1 MNHEY and CDR2 SMNVEV (reference sequence). The CDR3 is 13 residues long. V was trimmed by 5 bases and J by 5 bases, leaving 12 bases between them. The CDR3 sequence: CASSTRSRTEAFF. Written as DNA, the CDR3 is TGTGCCAGCAGTACCAGGTCAAGGACTGAAGCTTTCTTT.

The chain uses TRBV6-1 and TRBJ1-2; D is undetermined. The V gene's germline CDR1 is MNHNS and CDR2 SASEGT. V dropped 1 base and J dropped 4 bases, with 7 bases sitting between them. The CDR3 has 13 residues. The CDR3 region has the DNA TGTGCCAGCAGTGAAGGGGCAGTCTATGGCTACACCTTC. This codes for CASSEGAVYGYTF.

This chain uses TRBV7-9 with TRBJ2-5, with 12 bases aligning to TRBD2. J was trimmed by 2 bases and V by 1 base; bases with no gene match: 5. The CDR3 is 17 residues long. Germline V gene sequence: CDR1 SEHNR, CDR2 FQNEAQ (reference sequence). This CDR3 is CASSLDLAGGPQETQYF. The CDR3 bases are TGTGCCAGCAGCTTAGATCTAGCGGGAGGGCCACAAGAGACCCAGTACTTC.

This chain joins TRBV11-2 and TRBJ2-2; 7 bases align to TRBD2. This CDR3 spans 16 amino acids. Germline lookup yields CDR1 SGHAT and CDR2 FQNNGV. Losses at the gene ends were 8 bases for V and 5 bases for J; bases not matched to a gene: 14. In DNA form, the CDR3 reads TGTGCCAGCTTCCCGTTTGCGGGAGTCGGAACCGGGGAGCTGTTTTTT. Translating gives CASFPFAGVGTGELFF.

The chain recombines TRBV7-9 with TRBJ1-4; D gene ambiguous. V lost 1 base and J 5 bases, leaving 20 bases between the germline ends. The CDR3 has 18 amino acids. Looked up from germline, CDR1 is SEHNR and CDR2 is FQNEAQ (reference sequence). The CDR3 coding sequence is TGTGCCAGCAGCTTAGGCACTAGCGGTAGTAACGGAAATGAAAAACTGTTTTTT. This gives the protein CASSLGTSGSNGNEKLFF.

The J gene is TRBJ2-7, the V gene TRBV29-1; TRBD2 matches 11 bases. The length of the CDR3 is 15 residues. V lost 2 bases and J lost 5; bases outside the gene matches: 8. Germline CDR1 SQVTM, CDR2 ANQGSEA. CDR3 DNA: TGCAGCGTTGAACTCCTTAGCGGGAGGGCCGACGAGCAGTACTTC. Its protein is CSVELLSGRADEQYF.

Only a few counts were recorded for this clone. The J gene is TRBJ1-2, the V gene TRBV19; TRBD1 agrees at 11 bases. The J segment lost 10 bases and the V segment lost 2 bases, leaving 6 bases of the junction unmatched. Germline CDR1 is LNHDA and CDR2 is SQIVND (reference sequence). This CDR3 is built from 14 residues. As DNA, the CDR3 is TGTGCCAGTAGTATAATAGGACAGGGGGCGTACTACACCTTC. It yields the protein CASSIIGQGAYYTF. Combining the CDR3 with reference TRBV19 and TRBJ1-2 gives the whole variable domain DGGITQSPKYLFRKEGQNVTLSCEQNLNHDAMYWYRQDPGQGLRLIYYSQIVNDFQKGDIAEGYSVSREKKESFPLTVTSAQKNPTAFYLCASSIIGQGAYYTFGSGTRLTVV.

V usage is TRBV14 and J usage is TRBJ2-7; D not certain. Germline CDR1 reads SGHDN; CDR2 reads FVKESK. V was clipped by 0 bases and J by 7 bases, with 10 bases between them. CDR3 length: 13 residues. The CDR3 protein is CASSQEVVTEQYF. CDR3 DNA: TGTGCCAGCAGCCAAGAAGTAGTCACGGAGCAGTACTTC.

The chain combines TRBV11-2 with TRBJ2-3, with a tentative D call TRBD2 (7 bases). The V and J ends lost 1 base and 6 bases respectively, with 11 bases between them. In germline, CDR1 is SGHAT, CDR2 FQNNGV. This CDR3 contains 14 residues. CDR3: CASSLARGGDTQYF. In DNA, the CDR3 is TGTGCCAGCAGCTTAGCCAGGGGAGGGGATACGCAGTATTTT.

The CDR3 nucleotides are TGTGCCAGCAGCCAAGATGGCGAGGGAGAGGTGCGCGAGCAGTACTTC. This codes for CASSQDGEGEVREQYF. The chain employs TRBV4-2 and TRBJ2-7, with D maybe TRBD2 (5 bases). Trimming took off 0 bases at V and 6 bases at J, with 18 bases between the two ends. Germline V lookup: CDR1 LGHNA, CDR2 YNFKEQ. The CDR3 loop spans 16 amino acids.

This chain links TRBV10-1 with TRBJ2-7; possible D gene TRBD1, 6 bases. The CDR3 loop spans 13 amino acids. Trimming pared 2 bases from V and 5 bases from J, leaving 10 bases between. Germline CDR1 WNHNN, CDR2 SYGVQD (reference sequence). The CDR3 protein is CASSEAGADEQYF. The CDR3, as DNA: TGCGCCAGCAGTGAGGCAGGGGCCGACGAGCAGTACTTC.

The rearrangement links TRBV5-4 to TRBJ2-2; 9 bases fit TRBD2. This CDR3 is built from 15 residues. The germline V gene has CDR1 SGHNT and CDR2 YYREEE (reference sequence). V was pared by 0 bases and J by 6 bases, with 3 bases of the junction left unmatched. CDR3 in amino acids: CASSLGSGSSGELFF. The CDR3 bases are TGTGCCAGCAGCTTGGGTAGCGGGAGTTCCGGGGAGCTGTTTTTT.

The genes are TRBV7-9 and TRBJ2-7; 9 bases align to TRBD1. This CDR3 has 16 amino acids. J was trimmed by 5 bases and V by 2 bases; bases with no gene match: 10. CDR1 is SEHNR and CDR2 is FQNEAQ in the germline V gene (reference sequence). DNA for the CDR3: TGTGCCAGCAGCTTATGGGGCGGGACAGGGATCAACGAGCAGTACTTC. It is translated as CASSLWGGTGINEQYF.